Following are 16 T cell receptor beta chains from one sample sequenced in a study of cytomegalovirus exposure and HLA in healthy donors. Clones were read by immunoSEQ multiplex PCR, and TCRdb kept only the in-frame ones, dropping some. The sample contains hundreds of thousands of clones, roughly 84% of which appear only once. Material for sequencing was PBMCs. These receptors were taken from a man aged 18 to 30 in good health and CMV-seropositive.

This rearrangement joins TRBV6-5 to TRBJ1-3, with D unresolved. The CDR3 is 11 residues long. Germline-derived CDR1 and CDR2 are MNHEY and SVGAGI. The germline V and J ends were trimmed by 2 bases and 5 bases, with 1 base remaining between them. In DNA form, the CDR3 reads TGTGCCAGCAGTTACCGAAACACCATATATTTT. Amino acid sequence: CASSYRNTIYF.

This chain links TRBV5-4 with TRBJ2-3; D gene unclear. V was pared by 4 bases and J by 1 base, with 16 bases between. Germline V gene sequence: CDR1 SGHNT, CDR2 YYREEE (reference sequence). The CDR3 has 16 amino acids. The CDR3: CASSPRGRHGTDTQYF. The CDR3 region has the DNA TGTGCCAGCAGCCCCCGAGGCCGGCATGGCACAGATACGCAGTATTTT.

The chain employs TRBV7-9 and TRBJ1-1; D gene ambiguous. Trimming stripped 0 bases from V and 8 bases from J, with 10 bases between. The CDR3 consists of 13 residues. CDR1 is SEHNR, CDR2 FQNEAQ, per germline (reference sequence). CDR3: CASSLAWDPEAFF. CDR3 in DNA: TGTGCCAGCAGCTTAGCGTGGGATCCGGAAGCTTTCTTT.

The V and J genes are TRBV19 and TRBJ1-1, with D uncertain. The CDR3 sequence is 13 residues long. V was clipped by 2 bases and J by 6 bases, with 10 bases between them. Germline CDR1 reads LNHDA; CDR2 reads SQIVND (reference sequence). CDR3 in amino acids: CASSIRQEAEAFF. CDR3 in DNA: TGTGCCAGTAGTATACGTCAGGAAGCTGAAGCTTTCTTT.

The rearrangement links TRBV6-1 to TRBJ1-5; the D gene is possibly TRBD1 (6 bases). The CDR3 sequence is 16 residues long. V was shortened by 0 bases and J by 4 bases, with 13 bases between the two germline ends. Germline V gene sequence: CDR1 MNHNS, CDR2 SASEGT. This CDR3 is CASSEARTVRNQPQHF. In DNA, the CDR3 is TGTGCCAGCAGTGAAGCACGGACAGTGAGGAATCAGCCCCAGCATTTT.

This clone was picked up a small number of times. J is TRBJ2-7 and V is TRBV7-9; a weak D match, TRBD2 (6 bases). Germline V CDR1 and CDR2: SEHNR, FQNEAQ (reference sequence). Trimming took off 5 bases at V and 6 bases at J, with 8 bases between the two ends. The CDR3 covers 11 residues. CDR3 sequence reads: CASSRETEQYF. CDR3 coding DNA: TGTGCCAGCAGCCGGGAGACCGAGCAGTACTTC.

The CDR3 is CASSLEWSYEQYF. CDR3 in DNA: TGTGCCAGCAGCTTAGAATGGTCCTACGAGCAGTACTTC. This chain joins TRBV11-2 and TRBJ2-7; no firm D call. The CDR3 spans 13 residues. Germline CDR1 SGHAT, CDR2 FQNNGV. V was pared by 0 bases and J by 1 base, with 4 bases between.

The rearrangement uses TRBV15 and TRBJ2-7; a weak D match, TRBD2 (5 bases). The germline V gene encodes CDR1 LNHNV and CDR2 YYDKDF (reference sequence). Trimming left V 2 bases short and J 3 bases short, with 11 bases between. CDR3 length: 14 residues. The CDR3 is CATSRNLGSYEQYF. The DNA of the CDR3 is TGTGCCACCAGCAGAAACCTAGGGAGCTACGAGCAGTACTTC.

V is TRBV11-2 and J is TRBJ2-2; 8 bases are shared with TRBD1. This CDR3 has 15 amino acids. V was clipped by 7 bases and J by 0 bases; unmatched bases: 4. Looked up from germline, CDR1 is SGHAT and CDR2 is FQNNGV. The CDR3 protein is CASNRQGTNTGELFF. CDR3 coding DNA: TGTGCCAGCAACCGACAGGGGACGAACACCGGGGAGCTGTTTTTT.

The V and J genes are TRBV2 and TRBJ1-1; D gene unclear. V was pared by 2 bases and J by 2 bases, with 12 bases between. CDR3 size: 15 residues. Germline-derived CDR1 and CDR2 are SNHLY and FYNNEI. CDR3 protein: CASSEIGRDNTEAFF. In DNA form, the CDR3 reads TGTGCCAGCAGTGAAATTGGGCGGGATAACACTGAAGCTTTCTTT.

This clone turned up a few times. This rearrangement joins TRBV19 to TRBJ1-5; D may be TRBD1 (5 bases). This CDR3 contains 12 residues. CDR1 and CDR2 (germline): LNHDA, SQIVND (reference sequence). V was pared by 5 bases and J by 5 bases, with 7 bases between. The CDR3 DNA reads TGTGCCAGTAGTTCGGGGGATCAGCCCCAGCATTTT. This translates into CASSSGDQPQHF.

The sample holds a few counts of this clone. This CDR3 is missing its conserved last phenylalanine or tryptophan, likely due to a read error. The DNA is omitted, as the CDR3 cannot be located on it reliably, and the CDR3 follows TCRdb's listing. The chain combines TRBV10-1 with TRBJ1-3; the D call of TRBD1 is as the table states it, not checked on the DNA. Germline V gene sequence: CDR1 WNHNN, CDR2 SYGVQD (reference sequence). The CDR3 totals 11 residues, both ends included. The CDR3 sequence is CASSESRGSVL.

The CDR3 nucleotides are TGTGCCATCGGACTAGCGGGAACAGAGACCCAGTACTTC. This gives the protein CAIGLAGTETQYF. J is TRBJ2-5 and V is TRBV28, with 12 positions matching TRBD2. Germline-derived CDR1 and CDR2 are MDHEN and SYDVKM. V dropped 10 bases and J dropped 4; count of bases not matched to a gene: 4. The CDR3 consists of 13 residues. Drawing the rest from reference TRBV28 and TRBJ2-5, the complete variable domain is DVKVTQSSRYLVKRTGEKVFLECVQDMDHENMFWYRQDPGLGLRLIYFSYDVKMKEKGDIPEGYSVSREKKERFSLILESASTNQTSMYLCAIGLAGTETQYFGPGTRLLVL.

This rearrangement joins TRBV11-2 to TRBJ2-7; D call uncertain. The V end was cut by 3 bases, the J end by 6 bases, with 15 bases between. The V gene's germline CDR1 is SGHAT and CDR2 FQNNGV. This CDR3 comprises 14 residues. The CDR3 spells CASSFLSIVLEQYF. Written as DNA, the CDR3 is TGTGCCAGCAGCTTCCTCTCCATAGTTCTCGAGCAGTACTTC.

V gene TRBV28 combines with J gene TRBJ2-1, with 8 nucleotides matching TRBD1. Trimming took 9 bases from V and 4 from J; bases not matched to a gene: 8. The CDR3 loop spans 14 amino acids. Germline V lookup: CDR1 MDHEN, CDR2 SYDVKM. The CDR3 region is CASWDRQFYNEQFF. CDR3 coding DNA: TGTGCCAGTTGGGACAGGCAATTTTACAATGAGCAGTTCTTC.

V and J are TRBV19 and TRBJ1-2, with no clear D. Germline values: CDR1 LNHDA, CDR2 SQIVND (reference sequence). The CDR3 covers 15 residues. Trimming shortened V by 3 bases and J by 3 bases, and 14 bases separated the two germline ends. CDR3 sequence: CASSIEVRGDYGYTF. The CDR3 DNA follows: TGTGCCAGTAGTATTGAGGTCCGTGGGGACTATGGCTACACCTTC. The full variable domain, with the rest looked up from reference TRBV19 and TRBJ1-2, is DGGITQSPKYLFRKEGQNVTLSCEQNLNHDAMYWYRQDPGQGLRLIYYSQIVNDFQKGDIAEGYSVSREKKESFPLTVTSAQKNPTAFYLCASSIEVRGDYGYTFGSGTRLTVV.